Presented here are 6 T cell receptor beta chains from one specimen sequenced in a study of T cells after yellow fever vaccination. TCRdb reprocessed the 5' RACE reads via MiXCR and lists one record per CDR3 protein. The data hold about 350,000 distinct CDR3 sequences, with approximately 4% observed a single time. The sequencing used PBMCs, collected 5 days after the yellow fever booster vaccination. These receptors came from a man aged 18 to 35 who received the YFV17D yellow fever vaccine.

The chain uses TRBV6-6 and TRBJ2-1, with 14 bases fitting TRBD2. This CDR3 has 18 amino acids. The V gene end was trimmed by 2 bases and the J gene end by 0 bases; junction bases not matched to a gene: 3. Germline values: CDR1 MNHNY, CDR2 SVGAGI (reference sequence). The CDR3 bases are TGTGCCAGCAGTTACGGACTAGCGGGGGGTAGCTCCTACAATGAGCAGTTCTTC. Translated, it gives CASSYGLAGGSSYNEQFF.

This clonotype was counted only a few times. CDR3 nucleotide sequence: TGTGCCAGCAGTCCCTTCGGAGTACAAGAGACCCAGTACTTC. Protein: CASSPFGVQETQYF. V gene TRBV27 combines with J gene TRBJ2-5; D gene unclear. This CDR3 is 14 amino acids long. Trimming took 5 bases from V and 2 from J, leaving 12 bases between them. From germline, CDR1 is MNHEY and CDR2 SMNVEV (reference sequence).

The rearrangement uses TRBV7-9 and TRBJ1-1, with 8 bases aligning to TRBD1. J was trimmed by 3 bases and V by 4 bases; bases with no gene match: 10. Germline assignment: CDR1 SEHNR and CDR2 FQNEAQ (reference sequence). The CDR3 consists of 16 residues. The CDR3 DNA reads as TGTGCCAGCAGCTCGCCGGACAGGGTAGGGGACACTGAAGCTTTCTTT. Its translation: CASSSPDRVGDTEAFF.

This clonotype was seen a handful of times. The J gene is TRBJ2-2, the V gene TRBV7-9; 8 bases align to TRBD2. CDR3 length: 16 amino acids. The V segment lost 2 bases and the J segment 6 bases; nucleotides outside the gene matches: 8. CDR1 and CDR2 (germline): SEHNR, FQNEAQ (reference sequence). The CDR3 DNA reads as TGTGCCAGCAGCTTACCGACGGGGGGGATCCCCGGGGAGCTGTTTTTT. This encodes CASSLPTGGIPGELFF.

Many counts were recorded for this clonotype. The chain employs TRBV7-9 and TRBJ1-2, with a weak D call TRBD1 (6 bases). The CDR3 extends over 15 amino acids. Germline V gene lookup returns CDR1 SEHNR and CDR2 FQNEAQ (reference sequence). With 5 bases removed from V and 7 bases from J, the gap between germline ends came to 20 bases. This CDR3 reads CASSKQGTHRFGYTF. The CDR3 DNA follows: TGTGCCAGCAGCAAACAAGGGACACATCGTTTTGGCTACACCTTC.

This clonotype was seen a handful of times. The chain links TRBV3-1 to TRBJ2-1, with 8 bases identical to TRBD2. The trim removed 1 base at V and 8 bases at J, leaving 7 bases unmatched. Germline V gene lookup returns CDR1 LGHDT and CDR2 YNNKEL (reference sequence). This CDR3 contains 15 residues. CDR3 protein: CASSQVGGGLHEQFF. CDR3 bases: TGTGCCAGCAGCCAAGTCGGCGGGGGGCTACATGAGCAGTTCTTC.